This T cell receptor beta chain was observed in a study of blood T cell repertoires in COVID-19. The table came from immunoSEQ multiplex PCR; TCRdb's copy has only in-frame clones and leaves some out. This sample has roughly 100,000 clones, with about nine tenths found just once. CDR1 is SGHTA, CDR2 FQGNSA, per germline. V was shortened by 7 bases and J by 9 bases, with 21 bases between the two germline ends. The CDR3 spans 14 residues. This rearrangement joins TRBV7-2 to TRBJ1-1; tentative D call: TRBD1 (5 bases). This clonotype was obtained from a woman aged 45-60 years with COVID-19, enrolled during active disease. What was sequenced was peripheral blood. The CDR3 DNA is TGTGCCAGCACCCCGAGGTCAGGGTTGGTACAAGCTTTCTTT. This translates into CASTPRSGLVQAFF.